One sample yielded the 31 T cell receptor beta chains listed below, sequenced in a study of T cell responses to AZD1222 COVID-19 vaccine. Sequencing was performed with immunoSEQ multiplex PCR; in TCRdb, only in-frame clones are kept and a portion is missing. Seen here are around 130,000 clones, over 75% observed once, and the top ten hold 4% to 4.5%. This sample comprised peripheral blood, obtained 28 days after the second dose of the MenACWY control vaccine. These receptors originate from an adult who received the MenACWY meningococcal vaccine as a control.

The chain carries TRBV7-3 and TRBJ2-2; TRBD2 agrees at 8 bases. Germline V gives CDR1 SGHTA, CDR2 FQGTGA. The CDR3 totals 16 residues. The V segment lost 5 bases and the J segment 1 base; nucleotides outside the gene matches: 6. The CDR3 region has the DNA TGTGCCAGCAGCCCCCAACTAGCGGTGAACACCGGGGAGCTGTTTTTT. This sequence encodes CASSPQLAVNTGELFF.

The chain links TRBV5-1 to TRBJ2-5, with D possibly being TRBD1 (5 bases). The V gene's germline CDR1 is SGHRS and CDR2 YFSETQ. CDR3 size: 16 residues. Between the trimmed V and J ends, which lost 4 bases and 5 bases, there was a span of 21 bases. The CDR3 reads CASSTLVGAVGETQYF. The CDR3 nucleotides read TGCGCCAGCAGCACCCTGGTTGGGGCGGTGGGGGAGACCCAGTACTTC.

V is TRBV4-3 and J is TRBJ1-3; TRBD1 might be the D (6 bases). There are 16 residues in the CDR3. Per the germline V gene, CDR1 is LGHNA and CDR2 is YSLEER. V shed 0 bases and J shed 3 bases, with 12 bases lying between them. CDR3 in DNA: TGCGCCAGCAGCCAAGATTCGGGGGGCCTTGGAAACACCATATATTTT. It codes for CASSQDSGGLGNTIYF.

The chain combines TRBV20-1 with TRBJ2-7; perhaps TRBD1 as D (5 bases). Germline loops: CDR1 DFQATT, CDR2 SNEGSKA (reference sequence). V lost 6 bases to trimming and J lost 6 bases, with 12 bases between them. The CDR3 length is 11 residues. The CDR3 is CSAQSRVEQYF. CDR3 bases: TGCAGTGCCCAAAGCAGGGTCGAGCAGTACTTC.

The genes are TRBV23-1 and TRBJ2-2, with D possibly TRBD1 on 6 matching bases. TRBV23-1 is an open reading frame, and its role is uncertain. V lost 0 bases and J 2 bases, leaving 13 bases between the germline ends. This CDR3 has 17 residues. In DNA, the CDR3 is TGCGCCAGCAGTCAATCGAAGGGGACAATCAACACCGGGGAGCTGTTTTTT. Translated, it gives CASSQSKGTINTGELFF.

The chain recombines TRBV27 with TRBJ2-6; the D is unclear. The V and J ends lost 7 bases and 2 bases respectively, with 9 bases between them. The CDR3 extends over 14 amino acids. Germline values: CDR1 MNHEY, CDR2 SMNVEV (reference sequence). The CDR3 protein is CASKRHAGANVLTF. CDR3 nucleotide sequence: TGTGCCAGCAAGCGCCATGCTGGGGCCAACGTCCTGACTTTC.

V gene TRBV7-9 combines with J gene TRBJ2-7; 11 bases line up with TRBD2. V shed 4 bases, J shed 4 bases, and the junction held 9 bases outside the gene matches. The length of the CDR3 is 16 residues. Germline CDR1 is SEHNR and CDR2 is FQNEAQ (reference sequence). The CDR3 DNA reads TGTGCCAGCAGCTCTCTACTAGCGGGAGAAGCATACGAGCAGTACTTC. It translates to CASSSLLAGEAYEQYF.

The chain employs TRBV6-5 and TRBJ2-7, with 10 bases aligning to TRBD1. The CDR3 consists of 14 residues. Germline CDR1 MNHEY, CDR2 SVGAGI. J gave up 7 bases and V 6 bases, and 9 bases lay outside the gene matches. Here the CDR3 reads CASSWGTGEGEQYF. The DNA of the CDR3 is TGTGCCAGCAGCTGGGGGACAGGGGAAGGGGAGCAGTACTTC.

Note on this clone: Other nucleotide sequences from this sample produce the same CDR3. The rearrangement links TRBV5-1 to TRBJ2-1; TRBD1 agrees at 9 bases. V lost 6 bases to trimming and J lost 7 bases; unmatched junction nucleotides: 14. Germline CDR1 is SGHRS and CDR2 is YFSETQ. This CDR3 is built from 16 residues. CDR3 sequence: CASKPGPGQGRNEQFF. The CDR3, as DNA: TGCGCCAGCAAACCAGGCCCGGGACAGGGTAGAAATGAGCAGTTCTTC.

The chain has TRBV5-4 and TRBJ2-7; 9 nucleotides agree with TRBD1. The CDR3 consists of 14 residues. The ends lost 4 bases at V and 3 bases at J; junction bases unmatched: 5. Germline V lookup: CDR1 SGHNT, CDR2 YYREEE (reference sequence). The chain's CDR3 is CASSRDRAVYEQYV. CDR3 sequence (DNA): TGTGCCAGCAGCCGGGACAGGGCGGTCTACGAGCAGTACGTC.

The V gene is TRBV2, the J gene TRBJ2-2; the match to TRBD1 covers 9 bases. Germline V CDR1 and CDR2: SNHLY, FYNNEI. The CDR3 runs 16 residues. The V segment lost 6 bases and the J segment 4 bases; nucleotides outside the gene matches: 9. The CDR3: CASRENRGQGTGELFF. The CDR3 nucleotides read TGTGCCAGCAGGGAGAACAGGGGGCAGGGCACCGGGGAGCTGTTTTTT.

The chain couples TRBV29-1 to TRBJ2-5; D is uncertain. CDR3 length equals 12 residues. V was clipped by 1 base and J by 7 bases, with 10 bases between them. The germline CDR1 and CDR2 sequences are SQVTM and ANQGSEA. Here the CDR3 DNA reads TGCAGCGTTGAAGTAAGCGTTGGGACCCAGTACTTC. Residues: CSVEVSVGTQYF.

The chain joins TRBV11-1 to TRBJ1-4, with D tentatively TRBD1 (6 bases). Germline V gene lookup returns CDR1 SGHAT and CDR2 FQDESV (reference sequence). The CDR3 runs to 19 residues. The V end was cut by 0 bases, the J end by 0 bases, with 17 bases between. The CDR3 nucleotides read TGTGCCAGCAGCTTAGCCCTTCTCGGACAGACTGCAACTAATGAAAAACTGTTTTTT. Its translation: CASSLALLGQTATNEKLFF.

This sequence joins TRBV7-8 and TRBJ2-3; D ambiguous. CDR3 length: 12 residues. The V gene's germline CDR1 is SGHVS and CDR2 FQNEAQ. Trimming removed 1 base at V and 6 bases at J, with 5 bases between. The CDR3 DNA reads as TGTGCCAGCAGCTTAGTTAAGGATACGCAGTATTTT. Protein product: CASSLVKDTQYF.

This chain connects TRBV27 to TRBJ2-3; D is tentatively TRBD1 or TRBD2 (5 bases each). The CDR3 runs to 17 residues. Germline lookup yields CDR1 MNHEY and CDR2 SMNVEV (reference sequence). Trimming cost V 5 bases and J 1 base, with 19 bases left between them. Here the CDR3 DNA reads TGTGCCAGCAGTCCACCCTGGGGGACGTCAGGCACAGATACGCAGTATTTT. This encodes CASSPPWGTSGTDTQYF.

V gene TRBV7-9 combines with J gene TRBJ2-7; D remains unclear. The ends were cut back, 1 base at V and 6 bases at J, with 7 bases in the middle. Germline V gene sequence: CDR1 SEHNR, CDR2 FQNEAQ (reference sequence). The CDR3 has 12 amino acids. Written as DNA, the CDR3 is TGTGCCAGCAGCTTAGAAGTTGCCGAGCAGTACTTC. Amino acids: CASSLEVAEQYF. The variable domain in full, with the rest retrieved from reference TRBV7-9 and TRBJ2-7, is DTGVSQNPRHKITKRGQNVTFRCDPISEHNRLYWYRQTLGQGPEFLTYFQNEAQLEKSRLLSDRFSAERPKGSFSTLEIQRTEQGDSAMYLCASSLEVAEQYFGPGTRLTVT.

J is TRBJ2-2 and V is TRBV4-2; D ambiguous. V was clipped by 1 base and J by 5 bases, with 5 bases between them. Germline-derived CDR1 and CDR2 are LGHNA and YNFKEQ. The CDR3 totals 13 residues. CDR3 amino acids: CASSQVGTGELFF. The CDR3 DNA sequence: TGTGCCAGCAGCCAAGTCGGGACCGGGGAGCTGTTTTTT.

The V call is TRBV5-1, the J call TRBJ2-5; D remains unclear. This CDR3 has 15 amino acids. Germline CDR1 reads SGHRS; CDR2 reads YFSETQ. Trimming removed 0 bases at V and 2 bases at J, with 11 bases between. This CDR3 reads CASSLASGPQETQYF. The DNA for the CDR3 is TGCGCCAGCAGCTTGGCGTCCGGGCCACAAGAGACCCAGTACTTC.

The chain joins TRBV13 to TRBJ1-2; D unresolved. V shed 0 bases and J shed 2 bases, with 7 bases lying between them. CDR1 is PRHDT, CDR2 FYEKMQ, per germline (reference sequence). The CDR3 loop spans 14 amino acids. CDR3 amino acids: CASSLGSGNYGYTF. DNA of the CDR3: TGTGCCAGCAGCTTAGGATCGGGGAACTATGGCTACACCTTC.

The chain has TRBV4-3 and TRBJ2-1; D uncertain. In germline, CDR1 is LGHNA, CDR2 YSLEER. The CDR3 has 14 amino acids. The germline V and J ends were trimmed by 0 bases and 1 base, with 4 bases remaining between them. CDR3 DNA sequence: TGCGCCAGCAGCCAAGAACGGTCCTACAATGAGCAGTTCTTC. As protein: CASSQERSYNEQFF.

The chain recombines TRBV18 with TRBJ1-2, with D possibly being TRBD1 (5 bases). Germline assignment: CDR1 KGHSH and CDR2 LQKENI. The germline V and J ends were trimmed by 3 bases and 1 base, with 9 bases remaining between them. This CDR3 spans 14 amino acids. The CDR3 reads CASSPGRDNYGYTF. CDR3 nucleotides: TGTGCCAGCTCACCGGGACGGGATAACTATGGCTACACCTTC.

This clone was recorded once. The rearrangement joins TRBV7-9 to TRBJ1-4; no clear D gene. CDR3 length equals 15 residues. The germline CDR1 and CDR2 sequences are SEHNR and FQNEAQ (reference sequence). The V end lost 5 bases, the J end lost 5 bases, and 15 bases lay between the germline ends. As DNA, the CDR3 is TGTGCCAGCAGCCAGAGGTCCGGGATAAATGAAAAACTGTTTTTT. The encoded protein is CASSQRSGINEKLFF.

The rearrangement links TRBV29-1 to TRBJ2-3, with 12 nucleotides matching TRBD2. Germline V gene data show CDR1 as SQVTM and CDR2 as ANQGSEA. J was trimmed by 4 bases and V by 4 bases; bases with no gene match: 3. The CDR3 contains 14 residues. This chain's CDR3 is CSVGASGRADTQYF. The CDR3 DNA is TGCAGCGTTGGGGCTAGCGGGAGGGCAGATACGCAGTATTTT.

The chain combines TRBV28 with TRBJ1-5, with 7 bases identical to TRBD1. The V gene's germline CDR1 is MDHEN and CDR2 SYDVKM. After removal of 5 bases from V and 4 bases from J, the junction contained 2 bases not matched to a gene. The CDR3 is made up of 13 amino acids. The CDR3 DNA is TGTGCCAGCAGTGACAGGGTAAATCAGCCCCAGCATTTT. Protein: CASSDRVNQPQHF.

This chain links TRBV4-1 with TRBJ2-5, with 7 bases identical to TRBD1. Per the germline V gene, CDR1 is MGHRA and CDR2 is YSYEKL. Trimming cost V 3 bases and J 5 bases; bases outside gene matches: 6. The CDR3 is made up of 14 amino acids. The CDR3 DNA reads TGCGCCAGCAGCCAGACAGGGTCGGGGGAGACCCAGTACTTC. Its translation: CASSQTGSGETQYF.

CDR3 protein: CASSNRAATNEKLFF. In DNA form, the CDR3 reads TGTGCCAGCAGCAACAGGGCTGCAACTAATGAAAAACTGTTTTTT. The chain links TRBV2 to TRBJ1-4, with D tentatively TRBD1 (6 bases). The CDR3 has 15 residues. Trimming shortened V by 6 bases and J by 0 bases, and 11 bases separated the two germline ends. Germline values: CDR1 SNHLY, CDR2 FYNNEI. Together with reference TRBV2 and TRBJ1-4, the CDR3 gives the full variable domain: EPEVTQTPSHQVTQMGQEVILRCVPISNHLYFYWYRQILGQKVEFLVSFYNNEISEKSEIFDDQFSVERPDGSNFTLKIRSTKLEDSAMYFCASSNRAATNEKLFFGSGTQLSVL.

The V call is TRBV5-6, the J call TRBJ2-7, with 8 bases aligning to TRBD1. The CDR3 sequence is 16 residues long. In germline, CDR1 is SGHDT, CDR2 YYEEEE. J gave up 3 bases and V 0 bases, and 8 bases lay outside the gene matches. CDR3 loop: CASSLVGGQGFYEQYF. In nucleotides, the CDR3 is TGTGCCAGCAGCTTGGTCGGCGGACAGGGATTCTACGAGCAGTACTTC.

The V call is TRBV6-5, the J call TRBJ2-2; weak D call: TRBD1 (6 bases). V dropped 8 bases and J dropped 4 bases, with 14 bases sitting between them. The germline CDR1 and CDR2 sequences are MNHEY and SVGAGI. The CDR3 extends over 14 amino acids. CDR3 DNA sequence: TGTGCCAGCTTAGGGGGAGACTCCACCGGGGAGCTGTTTTTT. This sequence encodes CASLGGDSTGELFF.

This clone was picked up one time. J is TRBJ2-2 and V is TRBV10-1; D is tentatively TRBD1 or TRBD2 (5 bases each). Looked up from germline, CDR1 is WNHNN and CDR2 is SYGVQD (reference sequence). V was trimmed by 2 bases and J by 4 bases, leaving 20 bases between them. The CDR3 is 18 amino acids. CDR3 nucleotides: TGCGCCAGCAGTGAGCGACCTCATTCCGACGGGACCACCGGGGAGCTGTTTTTT. Translated, it gives CASSERPHSDGTTGELFF.

This clone occurred a few times. Other DNA sequences of this sample code for an identical CDR3. This sequence joins TRBV4-3 and TRBJ2-3; tentatively, D is TRBD1 (6 bases). In germline, CDR1 is LGHNA, CDR2 YSLEER. The CDR3 loop spans 14 amino acids. V lost 1 base and J lost 2, with 7 bases in between. CDR3 sequence (DNA): TGCGCCAGCAGCCAAGGGGACAACACAGATACGCAGTATTTT. It encodes CASSQGDNTDTQYF.

This clone was counted a few times. The chain has TRBV28 and TRBJ1-3; D gene unclear. This CDR3 comprises 13 residues. CDR1 MDHEN and CDR2 SYDVKM come from the germline V gene. V lost 1 base, J lost 4 bases, and 5 bases lay in between. CDR3 DNA sequence: TGTGCCAGCAGTTTATATGCGGGAAACACCATATATTTT. This sequence encodes CASSLYAGNTIYF.